Sequencing of this T cell receptor beta chain was carried out in a study of blood T cell repertoires in COVID-19. Looking at the study overall: The study drew acute and convalescent COVID-19 samples from the United States, Italy and Spain. PBMCs, B-cell-depleted T cells, or T cells provided the cDNA or gDNA that made up the material.

This clone was counted a few times. Original data processing: Nucleated cell counts were estimated from reference gene primer amplification. Data came from immunoSEQ multiplex PCR; TCRdb stores just in-frame clones and leaves some out. V and J calls and clone size are those listed in that table; D and trimming were worked out from the DNA. The data contain about 240,000 clones, about 81% of them seen just once; the ten biggest clones take up roughly an eighth. Germline V lookup: CDR1 SGHAT, CDR2 FQNNGV. The trim removed 2 bases at V and 9 bases at J, leaving 14 bases unmatched. CDR3 size: 17 residues.

This sequence was found in a woman aged 55-69 years with active or convalescent COVID-19. The chain carries TRBV11-2 and TRBJ2-3; 10 bases fit TRBD2. Input material: peripheral blood. The CDR3, as DNA: TGTGCCAGCAGCTTATATCAGCGGGGGGGCCTTCTAGAAACGCAGTATTTT. Its translation is CASSLYQRGGLLETQYF. The complete variable domain, with remaining parts taken from reference TRBV11-2 and TRBJ2-3, reads EAGVAQSPRYKIIEKRQSVAFWCNPISGHATLYWYQQILGQGPKLLIQFQNNGVVDDSQLPKDRFSAERLKGVDSTLKIQPAKLEDSAVYLCASSLYQRGGLLETQYFGPGTRLTVL.